This T cell receptor (beta chain) is from a study of blood T cell repertoires in COVID-19. Data came from immunoSEQ multiplex PCR; TCRdb stores just in-frame clones and leaves some out. The repertoire has about 200,000 clones, about nine tenths of them found once; the top ten carry about 1.7%. This clone was found once. The sample was peripheral blood. This TCR was recovered from a man aged 18 to 35 with active or convalescent COVID-19.

The CDR3 region has the DNA TGCGCCAGCAGCCCAGAAGGGGCAGTTGAAGCTTTCTTT. Its translation: CASSPEGAVEAFF. The chain is built from TRBV5-1 and TRBJ1-1; D is perhaps TRBD1 (5 bases). CDR1 is SGHRS, CDR2 YFSETQ, per germline. The CDR3 sequence is 13 residues long. V was clipped by 4 bases and J by 7 bases, with 14 bases between them.